This entry concerns a single T cell receptor (beta chain). Its antigen is unidentified. At collection, donors were nominally healthy, but unrecorded immune exposures were probable. It was with 60 Vbeta and 13 Jbeta primers that the PCR ran. Libraries were prepared by immunoSEQ multiplex PCR; TCRdb keeps only in-frame clonotypes and omits some of them. The sample has about 130,000 clones. The record originates from a study of cytomegalovirus exposure and HLA in healthy donors. The study, taken as a whole, reports: More clonal expansion characterized HLA-associated TCR beta chains than equally common others in a later analysis.

The receptor comes from a man aged 40-50 years in good health and CMV-seronegative. What was sequenced was PBMCs.

The DNA of the CDR3 is TGTGCCAGCAGCCGATACAGTCTCTCTGGAAACACCATATATTTT. Translating gives CASSRYSLSGNTIYF. This chain connects TRBV7-2 to TRBJ1-3; D gene uncertain. Germline V lookup: CDR1 SGHTA, CDR2 FQGNSA. This CDR3 has 15 amino acids. V lost 5 bases to trimming and J lost 0 bases, with 11 bases between them.